The TCR beta chain under discussion was sequenced for a study of cytomegalovirus exposure and HLA in healthy donors. A multiplex PCR was run with 60 Vbeta primers and 13 Jbeta primers. Some clones are missing from TCRdb's copy, which holds only in-frame ones; the method was immunoSEQ multiplex PCR. The sample lists about 80,000 clones, approximately 62% occurring once. The germline V gene has CDR1 MDHEN and CDR2 SYDVKM. Trimming removed 3 bases from V and 8 bases from J, with 7 bases in between. The length of the CDR3 is 11 residues. The sample was PBMCs. This TCR was sampled from a male donor in good health and CMV-seropositive. This rearrangement joins TRBV28 to TRBJ1-2; the D is unclear. The CDR3 DNA sequence: TGTGCCAGCAGTTTTGAGAGCGGCTACACCTTC. The encoded protein is CASSFESGYTF.